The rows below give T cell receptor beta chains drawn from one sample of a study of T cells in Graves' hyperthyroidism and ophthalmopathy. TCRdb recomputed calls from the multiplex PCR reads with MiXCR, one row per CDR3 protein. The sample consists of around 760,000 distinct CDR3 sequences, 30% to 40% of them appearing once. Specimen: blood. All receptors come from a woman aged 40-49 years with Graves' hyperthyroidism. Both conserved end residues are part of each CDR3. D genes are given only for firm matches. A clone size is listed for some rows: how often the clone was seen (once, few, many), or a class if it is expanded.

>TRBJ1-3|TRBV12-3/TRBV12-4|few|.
TGTGCCAGCGAAGGCCTTGGAAACACCATATATTTT
CASEGLGNTIYF
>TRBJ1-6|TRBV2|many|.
TGTGCCAGCAAGGGCGGACATACCCCTAACTCACCCCTCCACTTT
CASKGGHTPNSPLHF
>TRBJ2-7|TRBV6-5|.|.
TGTGCCAGCAGTCAGTTACTCAGGGGCGAGCAGTACTTC
CASSQLLRGEQYF
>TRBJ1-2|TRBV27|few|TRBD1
TGTGCCACCTCGTTTCTTCCGGGACAGGGCAAAGCTAACTATGGCTACACCTTC
CATSFLPGQGKANYGYTF
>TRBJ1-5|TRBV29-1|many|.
TGCAGCGTGCAACAGGGTTTTAATCAGCCCCAGCATTTT
CSVQQGFNQPQHF
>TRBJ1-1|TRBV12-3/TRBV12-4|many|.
TGTGCCAGCAGTTTGACAGGTCAGCACACTGAAGCTTTCTTT
CASSLTGQHTEAFF
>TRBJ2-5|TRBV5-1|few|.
TGCGCCAGCAGCTTGGGCCGAGGGGGTCAAGAGACCCAGTACTTC
CASSLGRGGQETQYF
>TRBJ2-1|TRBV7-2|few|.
TGTGCCAGCAGCTTAGGGACTTACAATGAGCAGTTCTTC
CASSLGTYNEQFF
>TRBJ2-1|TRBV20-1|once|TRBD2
TGCAGTGCTAGGTGGACTAGCGGGAGGGGGAACTACAATGAGCAGTTCTTC
CSARWTSGRGNYNEQFF
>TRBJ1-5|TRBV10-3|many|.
TGTGCCATCAGTGTCGGGCCCCAGCATTTT
CAISVGPQHF
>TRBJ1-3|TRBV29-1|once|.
TGCAGCGTTGTTTTGGCCTCTGGAAACACCATATATTTT
CSVVLASGNTIYF
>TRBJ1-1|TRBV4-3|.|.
TGCGCCAGCAGCCCGGGGTGGGGCAGACAGACCACTGAAGCTTTCTTT
CASSPGWGRQTTEAFF
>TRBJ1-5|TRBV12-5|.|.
TGTGCTAGTGGTTCGTTACCCCCGGGTCAGCCCCAGCATTTT
CASGSLPPGQPQHF
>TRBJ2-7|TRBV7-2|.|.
TGTGCCAGCAGCCAAGATGTACAGAGCTACGAGCAGTACTTC
CASSQDVQSYEQYF
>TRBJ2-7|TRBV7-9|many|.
TGTGCCAGCACCGACAGTAACTCCTACGAGCAGTACTTC
CASTDSNSYEQYF
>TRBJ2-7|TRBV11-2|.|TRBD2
TGTGCCAGCAGTTCTCTAGCGGGAGGGCCGGTCTACGAGCAGTACTTC
CASSSLAGGPVYEQYF
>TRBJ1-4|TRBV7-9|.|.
TGTGCCAGCAGCCCAACCGCGGGAGGTCTGCGCGAAAAACTGTTTTTT
CASSPTAGGLREKLFF
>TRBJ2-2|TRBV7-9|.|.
TGTGCCAGCAGCACACCACGCGGGACCGGGGGAGGTGAGCTGTTTTTT
CASSTPRGTGGGELFF
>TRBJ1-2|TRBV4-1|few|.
TGCGCCAGCAGCCCACCCCCACCGGTATATGGCTACACCTTC
CASSPPPPVYGYTF
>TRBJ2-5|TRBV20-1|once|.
TGCAGTGCTAGTAAAGGGGGGGCATGGACAGATACGCAGTACTTC
CSASKGGAWTDTQYF
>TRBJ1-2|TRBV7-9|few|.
TGTGCCAGCAGCTTCCCTGGGACAAACAATTATGGCTACACCTTC
CASSFPGTNNYGYTF
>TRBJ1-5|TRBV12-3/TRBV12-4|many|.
TGTGCCAGCAGCTCCGGTGAGGGAAGCAATCAGCCCCAGCATTTT
CASSSGEGSNQPQHF
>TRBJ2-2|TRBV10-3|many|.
TGTGCCATCCTTTACGACGGGGTGGGCACCGGGGAGCTGTTTTTT
CAILYDGVGTGELFF
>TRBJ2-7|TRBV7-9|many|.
TGTGCCAGCAGCCGATACTACGAGCAGTACTTC
CASSRYYEQYF
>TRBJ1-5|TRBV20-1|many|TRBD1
TGCAGTGCTAGAGAGGACAGGGGTGGTCAGCCCCAGCATTTT
CSAREDRGGQPQHF
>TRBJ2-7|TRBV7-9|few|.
TGTGCCAGCAGACCTTGGGGACTTAGCTCCTACGAGCAGTACTTC
CASRPWGLSSYEQYF
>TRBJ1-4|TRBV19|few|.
TGTGCCAGTACAAACCTCCTTTCGGATGTCGGAGAAAAACTGTTTTTT
CASTNLLSDVGEKLFF
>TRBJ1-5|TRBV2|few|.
TGTGCCAACAAAAAAGAACGAGGGGCCGGTCGACAGCCCCAGCATTTT
CANKKERGAGRQPQHF